This T cell receptor (beta chain) was identified in a study of radiotherapy plus CTLA-4 blockade in lung cancer. Background on the study: Objective responses emerged in about 20% of patients, and 30% to 40% attained disease control.

Study-wide points: According to reports, early shifts in blood T cell clones, alongside interferon-beta, forecast response most accurately. After treatment with radiotherapy plus ipilimumab, TCR clones that came from the tumor expanded in blood.

This CDR3 is built from 14 residues. The germline CDR1 and CDR2 sequences are SEHNR and FQNEAQ (reference sequence). V dropped 3 bases and J dropped 0 bases, with 6 bases sitting between them. About this clone: Its antigen is not identified.

TCRdb's table, derived via immunoSEQ multiplex PCR, lists solely in-frame clones and lacks some. The table shows 95,000 to 150,000 clones, with 85% to 90% occurring only once. Ipilimumab CTLA-4 blockade and focal radiation were given to patients with chemo-refractory metastatic non-small-cell lung cancer. The receptor's source is a human donor with non-small cell lung cancer that progressed on radiotherapy plus ipilimumab. The chain couples TRBV7-9 to TRBJ2-1; D unresolved. Here the sequenced sample was peripheral blood, taken from a patient treated with radiotherapy plus ipilimumab. The CDR3 loop is CASSFKSSYNEQFF. In DNA form, the CDR3 reads TGTGCCAGCAGCTTTAAGAGCTCCTACAATGAGCAGTTCTTC.